The clone carrying this TCR beta chain was observed a handful of times. Its cognate antigen is unknown. The V end lost 5 bases, the J end lost 1 base, and 10 bases lay between the germline ends. CDR3 size: 13 residues. The germline gives CDR1 SQVTM, CDR2 ANQGSEA. A single record per CDR3 protein comes from TCRdb applying MiXCR to the RT-PCR reads. The sample carries 560,000 or so distinct CDR3 sequences, 7.5% to 8.5% recorded once. The data were obtained in a study of response to subunit inactivated influenza vaccine. Study-level results: Each seasonal flu vaccination may recruit only limited new T cells, authors suggested.

The specimen comprised PBMCs from blood, sampled 23 to 25 months after vaccination. The receptor was isolated from a man aged 50-75 years who received an inactivated influenza vaccine. The chain has TRBV29-1 and TRBJ2-3; D call uncertain. The CDR3 sequence: CSVLGGGTDTQYF. DNA of the CDR3: TGCAGCGTTTTAGGCGGAGGCACAGATACGCAGTATTTT.